Reported below is one TCR beta chain. These data originate in a study of control samples from healthy donors and cancer patients. Produced via immunoSEQ multiplex PCR; TCRdb's table is partial and in-frame only. The sample shows 150,000 to 200,000 clones, around 91% of them seen only once. The V and J ends lost 3 bases and 6 bases, in that order; junction bases with no gene match: 2. Per germline, CDR1 MNHEY and CDR2 SMNVEV (reference sequence). This CDR3 comprises 13 residues. Source material: blood. The chain carries TRBV27 and TRBJ1-2; 9 nucleotides line up with TRBD1. This sequence was found in a woman in her thirties in good health. The chain's CDR3 is CASSFRQGDGYTF. Written as DNA, the CDR3 is TGTGCCAGCAGTTTCCGACAGGGGGATGGCTACACCTTC.